Here is one T cell receptor beta chain with its context. This record comes from a study of blood T cell repertoires in COVID-19. Generated by immunoSEQ multiplex PCR, the TCRdb table keeps only in-frame clones and is missing some. This sample has a few hundred thousand clones, with roughly 86% found just once. The sample comprised peripheral blood. The TCR comes from a woman aged 45-59 years with acute or convalescent COVID-19.

This CDR3 reads CASRRQGGGNYGYTF. The CDR3, as DNA: TGTGCCAGCAGGAGACAGGGAGGCGGTAACTATGGCTACACCTTC. This chain links TRBV2 with TRBJ1-2, with TRBD1 identical over 7 bases. V was clipped by 6 bases and J by 1 base; unmatched bases: 8. Looked up from germline, CDR1 is SNHLY and CDR2 is FYNNEI. The length of the CDR3 is 15 residues. Drawing the rest from reference TRBV2 and TRBJ1-2, the complete variable domain is EPEVTQTPSHQVTQMGQEVILRCVPISNHLYFYWYRQILGQKVEFLVSFYNNEISEKSEIFDDQFSVERPDGSNFTLKIRSTKLEDSAMYFCASRRQGGGNYGYTFGSGTRLTVV.